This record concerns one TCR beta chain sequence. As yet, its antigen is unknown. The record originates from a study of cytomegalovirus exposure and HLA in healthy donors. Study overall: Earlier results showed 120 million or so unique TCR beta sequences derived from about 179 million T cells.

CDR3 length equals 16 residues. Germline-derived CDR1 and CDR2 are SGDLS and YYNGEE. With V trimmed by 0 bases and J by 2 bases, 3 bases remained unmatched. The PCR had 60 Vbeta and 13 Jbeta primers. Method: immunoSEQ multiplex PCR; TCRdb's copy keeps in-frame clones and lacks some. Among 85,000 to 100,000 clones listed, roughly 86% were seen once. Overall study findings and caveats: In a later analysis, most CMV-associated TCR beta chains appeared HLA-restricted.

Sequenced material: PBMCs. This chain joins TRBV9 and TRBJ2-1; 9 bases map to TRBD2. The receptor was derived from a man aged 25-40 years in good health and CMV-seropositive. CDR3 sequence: CASSVDASGTYNEQFF. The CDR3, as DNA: TGTGCCAGCAGCGTAGACGCTAGCGGGACCTACAATGAGCAGTTCTTC.